These 23 T cell receptor beta chains originate from one sample sequenced in a study of human T cells and chemical hapten exposure. One entry per CDR3 protein results from TCRdb running MiXCR on the RACE reads. The data contain some 79,000 distinct CDR3 sequences, 10% to 14% of them singletons. Time point here: patch test 3, about 24 weeks after DPC sensitization. Treatment defined: therapeutic diphenylcyclopropenone sensitization with weekly scalp DPC. Here the sequenced sample was whole blood, taken in connection with sensitization to the hapten diphenylcyclopropenone (DPC). The origin of the receptors is a woman aged 45-65 years with alopecia areata. Some clones in this sample may be carry-over from other donors' samples.

Many counts were recorded for this clonotype. This chain links TRBV7-9 with TRBJ1-5, with TRBD1 identical over 7 bases. Trimming removed 6 bases from V and 3 bases from J; junction bases left unmatched: 5. There are 14 residues in the CDR3. Looked up from germline, CDR1 is SEHNR and CDR2 is FQNEAQ (reference sequence). The CDR3, as DNA: TGTGCCAGCAGTTGGGGACAGAACAATCAGCCCCAGCATTTT. It translates to CASSWGQNNQPQHF.

The CDR3 loop reads CASSPRLDPTDTQYF. In DNA, the CDR3 is TGTGCCAGCAGCCCCCGACTAGATCCCACAGATACGCAGTATTTT. The rearrangement joins TRBV5-8 to TRBJ2-3; possibly TRBD2 for D (6 bases). The CDR3 is 15 amino acids. V was pared by 4 bases and J by 2 bases, with 14 bases between. The germline CDR1 and CDR2 sequences are SGHTS and YDEGEE. Full variable domain (remainder filled in from reference TRBV5-8 and TRBJ2-3): EAGVTQSPTHLIKTRGQQATLRCSPISGHTSVYWYQQALGLGLQFLLWYDEGEERNRGNFPPRFSGRQFPNYSSELNVNALELEDSALYLCASSPRLDPTDTQYFGPGTRLTVL.

This clonotype was observed a handful of times. The CDR3 loop is CASSPPAGGMSNEQFF. CDR3 nucleotide sequence: TGTGCCAGCTCACCACCGGCAGGGGGTATGAGCAATGAGCAGTTCTTC. The chain recombines TRBV18 with TRBJ2-1, with 7 bases matching TRBD1. The V gene's germline CDR1 is KGHSH and CDR2 LQKENI. The V and J ends lost 0 bases and 6 bases, in that order; junction bases with no gene match: 8. The CDR3 sequence is 16 residues long.

In its sample, this clonotype was seen a few times. The genes are TRBV10-3 and TRBJ2-5; the D call may be TRBD1 or TRBD2 (5 bases each). This CDR3 is 13 amino acids long. Deletions cut 2 bases from V and 1 base from J, with 5 bases between. The germline V gene encodes CDR1 ENHRY and CDR2 SYGVKD. This CDR3 is CAISEGTQETQYF. The CDR3 DNA is TGTGCCATCAGTGAGGGGACCCAAGAGACCCAGTACTTC.

This clonotype has at least ten counts. The V gene is TRBV11-2, the J gene TRBJ2-1, with D unclear. Between the trimmed V and J ends, which lost 4 bases and 8 bases, there was a span of 6 bases. Germline loops: CDR1 SGHAT, CDR2 FQNNGV. The CDR3 runs 11 residues. This CDR3 is CASSYEDEQFF. The CDR3 DNA is TGTGCCAGCAGCTATGAGGATGAGCAGTTCTTC.

This clonotype was seen only a few times. The genes are TRBV12-3 or TRBV12-4 and TRBJ2-1, with a tentative D call TRBD2 (6 bases). The CDR3 sequence is 15 residues long. With 6 bases removed from V and 10 bases from J, the gap between germline ends came to 22 bases. The CDR3 DNA reads as TGTGCCAGCAGCCTTAGGGACTCCCAGTTCCGAGAGCAGTTCTTC. It codes for CASSLRDSQFREQFF.

As for this clonotype: A read error is possible here, since a much larger clone lies one base away. Because it lacks the conserved phenylalanine or tryptophan at the end, this CDR3 is likely a read error. The gene calls are TRBV7-2 and TRBJ1-6; no clear D. The V and J ends lost 1 base and 8 bases respectively, with 12 bases between them. Germline V lookup: CDR1 SGHTA, CDR2 FQGNSA. This CDR3 is 15 amino acids long. CDR3 sequence (DNA): TGTGCCAGCAGCTTAGTCCCGGGGAGGGATTCACCCCTCCACTTA. Translating it yields CASSLVPGRDSPLHL.

This clonotype was observed at least ten times. The J gene is TRBJ1-2, the V gene TRBV29-1, with 7 bases fitting TRBD1. The germline gives CDR1 SQVTM, CDR2 ANQGSEA. Losses at the gene ends were 5 bases for V and 5 bases for J; bases not matched to a gene: 11. CDR3 length equals 14 residues. The CDR3, as DNA: TGCAGCGTTATACCTCAGGGGGGACCGTATGGCTACACCTTC. It codes for CSVIPQGGPYGYTF.

In the case of this clonotype: This sequence may be a read error, since a much larger clone differs from it by one base. The chain combines TRBV7-8 with TRBJ1-1; a possible D gene is TRBD1 (5 bases). The CDR3 has 15 amino acids. Germline values: CDR1 SGHVS, CDR2 FQNEAQ. The CDR3 sequence is CACSSVTGGNTEAFF. The CDR3 region has the DNA TGTGCCTGCAGCTCCGTTACAGGAGGCAACACTGAAGCTTTCTTT.

In this sample, this clonotype turned up a few times. V is TRBV7-9 and J is TRBJ2-3; D is unclear. This CDR3 spans 13 amino acids. Looked up from germline, CDR1 is SEHNR and CDR2 is FQNEAQ (reference sequence). Trimming took off 6 bases at V and 4 bases at J, with 11 bases between the two ends. Written as DNA, the CDR3 is TGTGCCAGCAGTGAAGGAAAATCAGATACGCAGTATTTT. Translation: CASSEGKSDTQYF.

This clonotype has ten or more counts. The chain links TRBV29-1 to TRBJ2-7; D is possibly TRBD2 (7 bases). The V gene's germline CDR1 is SQVTM and CDR2 ANQGSEA. Trimming stripped 4 bases from V and 2 bases from J, with 18 bases between. This CDR3 has 15 amino acids. The CDR3 DNA reads as TGCAGCGTTGTCTGGGGGGGCAGGCAGGCCTACGAGCAGTACTTC. Translation: CSVVWGGRQAYEQYF.

This clonotype turned up a few times. The J gene is TRBJ2-4, the V gene TRBV3-1; perhaps TRBD1 as D (6 bases). Deletions cut 2 bases from V and 7 bases from J, with 18 bases between. Looked up from germline, CDR1 is LGHDT and CDR2 is YNNKEL (reference sequence). The CDR3 contains 16 residues. The CDR3 DNA is TGTGCCAGCAGCCAATGGCAGGGGCGAGGGGAGAACATTCAGTACTTC. Protein sequence: CASSQWQGRGENIQYF.

The J gene is TRBJ1-2, the V gene TRBV28, with 9 nucleotides matching TRBD1. V lost 7 bases to trimming and J lost 4 bases; unmatched junction nucleotides: 13. CDR1 is MDHEN and CDR2 is SYDVKM in the germline V gene. The CDR3 is 16 amino acids. Here the CDR3 DNA reads TGTGCCAGCATGGTACCGGGACAGGGAGTTCTCTATGGCTACACCTTC. Encoded protein: CASMVPGQGVLYGYTF.

At least ten counts were recorded for this clonotype. The J gene is TRBJ1-6, the V gene TRBV6-5, with D unclear. Trimming cost V 2 bases and J 7 bases, with 6 bases left between them. Germline CDR1 reads MNHEY; CDR2 reads SVGAGI. The CDR3 has 13 residues. The CDR3 here is CASSYEANSPLHF. The DNA of the CDR3 is TGTGCCAGCAGTTACGAAGCAAATTCACCCCTCCACTTT.

The J gene is TRBJ2-5, the V gene TRBV19; TRBD2 aligns across 8 bases. This CDR3 is built from 16 residues. V dropped 3 bases and J dropped 2; count of bases not matched to a gene: 8. Germline lookup yields CDR1 LNHDA and CDR2 SQIVND (reference sequence). This chain's CDR3 is CASSIPGGRAQETQYF. DNA of the CDR3: TGTGCCAGTAGTATCCCGGGGGGGAGGGCACAAGAGACCCAGTACTTC.

The V gene is TRBV18, the J gene TRBJ2-7; 7 nucleotides agree with TRBD2. There are 14 residues in the CDR3. With V trimmed by 4 bases and J by 0 bases, 3 bases remained unmatched. Looked up from germline, CDR1 is KGHSH and CDR2 is LQKENI. The CDR3, as DNA: TGTGCCAGCTCACGTGGCGGGAGCTCCTACGAGCAGTACTTC. It is translated as CASSRGGSSYEQYF. The full variable domain, rest sourced from reference TRBV18 and TRBJ2-7, is NAGVMQNPRHLVRRRGQEARLRCSPMKGHSHVYWYRQLPEEGLKFMVYLQKENIIDESGMPKERFSAEFPKEGPSILRIQQVVRGDSAAYFCASSRGGSSYEQYFGPGTRLTVT.

There are a few counts of this clonotype. This rearrangement joins TRBV27 to TRBJ2-1; TRBD2 matches at 9 bases. CDR1 is MNHEY and CDR2 is SMNVEV in the germline V gene (reference sequence). The CDR3 loop spans 17 amino acids. With 2 bases clipped from V and 3 bases from J, the junction kept 8 bases outside the gene matches. In DNA, the CDR3 is TGTGCCAGCAGTTTAGTCTCGGGACTAGCACTCTACAATGAGCAGTTCTTC. Translating gives CASSLVSGLALYNEQFF.

This clonotype was observed at least ten times. J is TRBJ2-6 and V is TRBV9; 7 bases agree with TRBD1. This CDR3 region has 16 residues. The V gene's germline CDR1 is SGDLS and CDR2 YYNGEE. Trimming at V came to 3 bases and at J to 3 bases, leaving 6 bases not matched to a gene. In DNA, the CDR3 is TGTGCCAGCAGCGCCTTACAGGGGATTGGGGCCAACGTCCTGACTTTC. The encoded protein is CASSALQGIGANVLTF.

This clonotype was seen repeatedly, ten times or more. This chain uses TRBV12-3 or TRBV12-4 with TRBJ1-3; D call uncertain. The CDR3 spans 15 residues. Trimming shortened V by 1 base and J by 0 bases, and 7 bases separated the two germline ends. Written as DNA, the CDR3 is TGTGCCAGCAGTTTAGACGGGTCCTCTGGAAACACCATATATTTT. Its protein is CASSLDGSSGNTIYF.

This clonotype was seen many times. This chain connects TRBV29-1 to TRBJ2-5; either TRBD1 or TRBD2 may fit D (5 bases each). With 6 bases removed from V and 5 bases from J, the gap between germline ends came to 22 bases. CDR1 and CDR2 (germline): SQVTM, ANQGSEA. The CDR3 runs to 15 residues. CDR3 sequence: CSVHTGGDRRETQYF. CDR3 in DNA: TGCAGCGTCCACACTGGGGGTGACAGAAGGGAGACCCAGTACTTC.

This clonotype was detected a few times. The rearrangement uses TRBV12-3 or TRBV12-4 and TRBJ1-5; no clear D. CDR3 length equals 14 residues. Trimming left V 0 bases short and J 9 bases short, with 12 bases between. The CDR3 protein is CASSLAAGSRPQHF. The CDR3 DNA is TGTGCCAGCAGTTTAGCGGCCGGGTCTCGGCCCCAGCATTTT.

This clonotype showed up many times. The V and J genes are TRBV11-2 and TRBJ2-2; D call uncertain. Germline V gene sequence: CDR1 SGHAT, CDR2 FQNNGV. CDR3 length: 13 residues. V lost 2 bases to trimming and J lost 6 bases, with 7 bases between them. The CDR3 sequence: CASSLRHPGELFF. DNA of the CDR3: TGTGCCAGCAGCTTACGACACCCCGGGGAGCTGTTTTTT.

V and J are TRBV29-1 and TRBJ2-7; 9 nucleotides line up with TRBD1. The length of the CDR3 is 17 residues. Germline loops: CDR1 SQVTM, CDR2 ANQGSEA. The V segment lost 6 bases and the J segment 4 bases; nucleotides outside the gene matches: 19. CDR3 sequence (DNA): TGCAGCGTCCGACAGGGGGAGGCCTGGGGACAGGAGTACGAGCAGTACTTC. It translates to CSVRQGEAWGQEYEQYF.